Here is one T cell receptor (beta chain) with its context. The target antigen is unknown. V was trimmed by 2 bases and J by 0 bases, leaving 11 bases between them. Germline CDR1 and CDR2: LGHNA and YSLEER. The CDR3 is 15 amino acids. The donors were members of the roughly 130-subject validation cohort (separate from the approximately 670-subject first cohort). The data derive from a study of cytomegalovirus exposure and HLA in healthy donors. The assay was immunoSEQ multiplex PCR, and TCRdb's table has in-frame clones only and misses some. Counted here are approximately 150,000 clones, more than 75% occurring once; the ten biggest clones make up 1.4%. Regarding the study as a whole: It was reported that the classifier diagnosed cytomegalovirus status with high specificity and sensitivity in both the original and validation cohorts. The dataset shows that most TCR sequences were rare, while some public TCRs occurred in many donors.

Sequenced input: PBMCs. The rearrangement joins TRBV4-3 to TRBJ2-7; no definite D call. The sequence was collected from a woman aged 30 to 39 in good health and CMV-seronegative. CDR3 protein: CASSQYVESSYEQYF. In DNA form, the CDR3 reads TGCGCCAGCAGCCAATATGTGGAGAGCTCCTACGAGCAGTACTTC.